This TCR beta chain was observed in a study of early T cells in non-severe SARS-CoV-2 infection. This CDR3 region has 12 residues. Trimming pared 5 bases from V and 7 bases from J, leaving 11 bases between. Per germline, CDR1 LGHDT and CDR2 YNNKEL (reference sequence). TCRdb analysed the 5' RACE reads with MiXCR anew, one entry per CDR3 protein. This table holds roughly 77,000 distinct CDR3 sequences, about 12% found once. The chain carries TRBV3-1 and TRBJ1-1, with D unresolved. The sample was whole blood. The TCR was taken from an adult who was a healthcare worker with PCR-confirmed SARS-CoV-2 infection or an uninfected control (not recorded which). The CDR3 DNA sequence: TGTGCCAGCAGCACCTATGCAGGTGAAGCTTTCTTT. As protein: CASSTYAGEAFF.